These 32 T cell receptor beta chains originate from one sample sequenced in a study of TIL therapy for anti-PD-1-resistant metastatic lung cancer. This was the immunoSEQ v3 assay. Repertoires were generated with immunoSEQ multiplex PCR, while TCRdb's copy carries only in-frame clones and drops some. Of just over 20,000 clones listed, around 81% are singletons. Time point specified: pre-treatment sample, taken before nivolumab and TIL therapy. The sequences come from blood, collected at baseline. The origin of the receptors is a person between 25 and 80 years old with non-small cell lung cancer.

The J gene is TRBJ2-7, the V gene TRBV7-9; D remains ambiguous. The germline V gene encodes CDR1 SEHNR and CDR2 FQNEAQ (reference sequence). V lost 5 bases to trimming and J lost 0 bases, with 11 bases between them. CDR3 size: 14 residues. The CDR3 DNA sequence: TGTGCCAGCAGCCTAGGGCCGAGCTCCTACGAGCAGTACTTC. It yields the protein CASSLGPSSYEQYF.

The chain employs TRBV28 and TRBJ2-1, with TRBD2 matching 11 bases. This CDR3 has 15 residues. V lost 10 bases and J lost 4; bases outside the gene matches: 9. Germline V lookup: CDR1 MDHEN, CDR2 SYDVKM. CDR3 in amino acids: CATYSTSGSYNEQFF. The CDR3 nucleotides read TGTGCCACATACAGCACTAGCGGGAGTTACAATGAGCAGTTCTTC.

This clone was detected a few times. The J gene is TRBJ1-5, the V gene TRBV2; 7 bases match TRBD1. Looked up from germline, CDR1 is SNHLY and CDR2 is FYNNEI. V lost 4 bases, J lost 3 bases, and 3 bases stayed unmatched. This CDR3 is built from 14 residues. Here the CDR3 DNA reads TGTGCCAGCAGTGGACAGGGAACCAATCAGCCCCAGCATTTT. This codes for CASSGQGTNQPQHF.

CDR3 region: CASSLGQGANYGYTF. CDR3 in DNA: TGTGCCAGCAGCTTAGGACAGGGCGCTAACTATGGCTACACCTTC. The chain recombines TRBV11-3 with TRBJ1-2; 7 bases map to TRBD1. CDR1 and CDR2 from the germline V gene are SGHNT and YENEEA. This CDR3 is 15 amino acids long. The V and J ends lost 1 base and 0 bases, in that order; junction bases with no gene match: 2.

The CDR3 region has the DNA TGTGCCAGCAGTGACGGGATCTCCTACGAGCAGTACTTC. Translation: CASSDGISYEQYF. This rearrangement joins TRBV6-5 to TRBJ2-7, with a tentative D call TRBD2 (5 bases). The CDR3 runs 13 residues. The germline gives CDR1 MNHEY, CDR2 SVGAGI. Trimming cost V 5 bases and J 0 bases, with 8 bases left between them.

The table lists this clone with a count of one. The rearrangement links TRBV13 to TRBJ2-7, with D perhaps TRBD1 (7 bases). V lost 3 bases and J 2 bases, leaving 11 bases between the germline ends. CDR1 PRHDT and CDR2 FYEKMQ come from the germline V gene (reference sequence). The CDR3 consists of 14 residues. The CDR3 bases are TGTGCCAGCAGCTTCCAGGGGGGAACCTACGAGCAGTACTTC. It codes for CASSFQGGTYEQYF.

The chain combines TRBV11-2 with TRBJ1-6; D is uncertain. Germline V CDR1 and CDR2: SGHAT, FQNNGV. The CDR3 loop spans 14 amino acids. V shed 1 base and J shed 9 bases, with 10 bases lying between them. The CDR3 region has the DNA TGTGCCAGCAGCTTAGGTTCCGGGCCTTCACCCCTCCACTTT. Translation: CASSLGSGPSPLHF. Together with reference TRBV11-2 and TRBJ1-6, the CDR3 gives the full variable domain: EAGVAQSPRYKIIEKRQSVAFWCNPISGHATLYWYQQILGQGPKLLIQFQNNGVVDDSQLPKDRFSAERLKGVDSTLKIQPAKLEDSAVYLCASSLGSGPSPLHFGNGTRLTVT.

This clone was seen only a few times. The J gene is TRBJ1-1, the V gene TRBV30; 8 bases line up with TRBD1. Trimming at V came to 3 bases and at J to 3 bases, leaving 15 bases not matched to a gene. Looked up from germline, CDR1 is GTSNPN and CDR2 is SVGIG (reference sequence). The CDR3 contains 17 residues. The CDR3 protein is CAWRTDRALQWDTEAFF. DNA of the CDR3: TGTGCCTGGAGGACGGACAGGGCACTTCAGTGGGACACTGAAGCTTTCTTT. Using reference TRBV30 and TRBJ1-1 for the parts outside the CDR3, the full variable domain is SQTIHQWPATLVQPVGSPLSLECTVEGTSNPNLYWYRQAAGRGLQLLFYSVGIGQISSEVPQNLSASRPQDRQFILSSKKLLLSDSGFYLCAWRTDRALQWDTEAFFGQGTRLTVV.

The V call is TRBV25-1, the J call TRBJ1-6; tentatively, D is TRBD1 (5 bases). Between the trimmed V and J ends, which lost 6 bases and 7 bases, there was a span of 13 bases. The CDR3 totals 14 residues. Germline CDR1 MGHDK, CDR2 SYGVNS. The CDR3 DNA reads TGTGCCAGCAGCCCACCGGGGGGGAATTCACCCCTCCACTTT. As protein: CASSPPGGNSPLHF.

The rearrangement joins TRBV28 to TRBJ2-1; 14 nucleotides match TRBD2. J gave up 6 bases and V 5 bases, and 9 bases lay outside the gene matches. CDR1 and CDR2 from the germline V gene are MDHEN and SYDVKM. CDR3 length equals 17 residues. CDR3 amino acids: CASSPGTSGSLGNEQFF. CDR3 in DNA: TGTGCCAGCAGTCCGGGGACTAGCGGGAGTCTAGGCAATGAGCAGTTCTTC.

This chain connects TRBV6-5 to TRBJ1-2; D remains unclear. Germline values: CDR1 MNHEY, CDR2 SVGAGI. The CDR3 totals 13 residues. With 6 bases removed from V and 3 bases from J, the gap between germline ends came to 11 bases. CDR3 loop: CASRPPGYYGYTF. In nucleotides, the CDR3 is TGTGCCAGCAGACCTCCGGGGTACTATGGCTACACCTTC.

The V and J genes are TRBV12-2 and TRBJ2-3; TRBD2, the table's D call, was not compared with the DNA. TRBV12-2 counts as a pseudogene. This CDR3 comprises 17 residues. CDR3 residues: CASRFCGRPLNTDTQYF. The CDR3 bases are TGTGCAAGTCGCTTCTGCGGGAGACCCTTAAACACAGATACGCAGTATTTT.

V usage is TRBV28 and J usage is TRBJ1-2; maybe TRBD1 (5 bases). Germline V lookup: CDR1 MDHEN, CDR2 SYDVKM. Trimming removed 4 bases from V and 5 bases from J, with 17 bases in between. This CDR3 is built from 15 residues. The DNA of the CDR3 is TGTGCCAGCAGTTCCCTCCTAGGGGCGATATATGGCTACACCTTC. It translates to CASSSLLGAIYGYTF.

The rearrangement joins TRBV7-8 to TRBJ2-6, with D perhaps TRBD1 (6 bases). The CDR3 spans 17 residues. Germline CDR1 and CDR2: SGHVS and FQNEAQ. Trimming removed 3 bases from V and 0 bases from J, with 12 bases in between. As DNA, the CDR3 is TGTGCCAGCAGCTTTTACACAGGGCCCTCTGGGGCCAACGTCCTGACTTTC. This translates into CASSFYTGPSGANVLTF.

The genes are TRBV4-1 and TRBJ2-4; TRBD2 agrees at 9 bases. The germline V gene has CDR1 MGHRA and CDR2 YSYEKL. The CDR3 sequence is 20 residues long. V dropped 0 bases and J dropped 0; count of bases not matched to a gene: 12. The CDR3 region is CASSQEQQRGATLAKNIQYF. In DNA, the CDR3 is TGCGCCAGCAGCCAAGAGCAGCAGCGGGGGGCCACCTTAGCCAAAAACATTCAGTACTTC.

The chain carries TRBV5-1 and TRBJ2-1; the D gene is possibly TRBD1 (6 bases). V shed 4 bases and J shed 5 bases, with 22 bases lying between them. This CDR3 is built from 17 residues. Germline CDR1 is SGHRS and CDR2 is YFSETQ. The chain's CDR3 is CASSVRQARPWDNEQFF. The CDR3 DNA reads TGCGCCAGCAGCGTACGACAGGCCCGCCCCTGGGACAATGAGCAGTTCTTC.

CDR3 nucleotide sequence: TGTGCCAGCAGTAGCGGGGGGGGAAGAGAGACCCAGTACTTC. Translation gives CASSSGGGRETQYF. The chain carries TRBV7-7 and TRBJ2-5; 11 bases fit TRBD2. Trimming at V came to 6 bases and at J to 4 bases, leaving 4 bases not matched to a gene. Germline CDR1 reads SSHAT; CDR2 reads FNYEAQ (reference sequence). The length of the CDR3 is 14 residues. Full variable domain (remainder filled in from reference TRBV7-7 and TRBJ2-5): GAGVSQSPRYKVTKRGQDVTLRCDPISSHATLYWYQQALGQGPEFLTYFNYEAQPDKSGLPSDRFSAERPEGSISTLTIQRTEQRDSAMYRCASSSGGGRETQYFGPGTRLLVL.

The chain recombines TRBV5-1 with TRBJ2-5; TRBD1 matches at 7 bases. Near its end, the DNA agrees better with TRBJ2-7, so the J call may be wrong. The CDR3 covers 13 residues. Germline CDR1 and CDR2: SGHRS and YFSETQ. CDR3 sequence reads: CASSHGTAYEQYF. The DNA for the CDR3 is TGCGCCAGCAGCCACGGGACAGCCTACGAGCAGTACTTC.

The chain recombines TRBV11-3 with TRBJ2-3, with 10 bases that match TRBD2. Per the germline V gene, CDR1 is SGHNT and CDR2 is YENEEA. V gave up 3 bases and J gave up 1 base; unmatched junction bases: 4. The length of the CDR3 is 16 residues. CDR3 in DNA: TGTGCCAGCAGCTTCGGAAGCGGGAGGGGCACAGATACGCAGTATTTT. Translating it yields CASSFGSGRGTDTQYF.

This sequence joins TRBV5-5 and TRBJ1-5, with no clear D. Germline lookup yields CDR1 SGHKS and CDR2 YYEKEE (reference sequence). The length of the CDR3 is 12 residues. Trimming pared 0 bases from V and 7 bases from J, leaving 5 bases between. The CDR3 coding sequence is TGTGCCAGCAGCTTGGGGGTACAGCCCCAGCATTTT. Protein: CASSLGVQPQHF.

The DNA for the CDR3 is TGCGCCAGCAGTAAGGAAAACACTGAAGCTTTCTTT. Encoded protein: CASSKENTEAFF. The J gene is TRBJ1-1, the V gene TRBV5-1; D is unresolved. Germline V gene lookup returns CDR1 SGHRS and CDR2 YFSETQ. Trimming cost V 5 bases and J 2 bases, with 7 bases left between them. CDR3 length equals 12 residues. The full variable domain, its missing parts supplied by reference TRBV5-1 and TRBJ1-1, is KAGVTQTPRYLIKTRGQQVTLSCSPISGHRSVSWYQQTPGQGLQFLFEYFSETQRNKGNFPGRFSGRQFSNSRSEMNVSTLELGDSALYLCASSKENTEAFFGQGTRLTVV.

The CDR3 coding sequence is TGTGCCAGCAGTGGACCGGGGGCGGGTGGCTACACCTTC. Translation: CASSGPGAGGYTF. This chain joins TRBV25-1 and TRBJ1-2, with D possibly TRBD1 on 6 matching bases. The CDR3 is 13 amino acids. The germline V gene encodes CDR1 MGHDK and CDR2 SYGVNS. Trimming took 4 bases from V and 7 from J, leaving 13 bases between them.

The chain is built from TRBV7-2 and TRBJ2-2; D is unclear. V lost 1 base, J lost 14 bases, and 11 bases lay in between. The CDR3 extends over 12 amino acids. Per germline, CDR1 SGHTA and CDR2 FQGNSA. CDR3 sequence: CASSLGAKGLFF. Written as DNA, the CDR3 is TGTGCCAGCAGCTTAGGAGCCAAGGGACTGTTTTTT.

In its sample, this clone was seen once. V usage is TRBV6-4 and J usage is TRBJ2-1, with 9 bases that match TRBD1. V lost 4 bases to trimming and J lost 3 bases; unmatched junction nucleotides: 4. The germline gives CDR1 MRHNA, CDR2 SNTAGT. This CDR3 region has 15 residues. CDR3 region: CASSVTGGSYNEQFF. The CDR3 region has the DNA TGTGCCAGCAGTGTCACAGGGGGCAGCTACAATGAGCAGTTCTTC.

This sequence joins TRBV19 and TRBJ2-7; 10 positions match TRBD2. Germline trimming cut 11 bases from V and 3 bases from J; bases unmatched to any gene: 10. The CDR3 is made up of 14 amino acids. CDR1 and CDR2 from the germline V gene are LNHDA and SQIVND (reference sequence). The DNA of the CDR3 is TGTGCCGTGACGGGGCTAGCGGGAGTCTACGAGCAGTACTTC. Amino acids: CAVTGLAGVYEQYF.

V gene TRBV7-8 combines with J gene TRBJ1-1; D might be TRBD1 (6 bases). Per germline, CDR1 SGHVS and CDR2 FQNEAQ. The CDR3 sequence is 14 residues long. V lost 2 bases and J 0 bases, leaving 7 bases between the germline ends. The CDR3 region is CASSLRTVNTEAFF. The CDR3 nucleotides are TGTGCCAGCAGCTTACGGACAGTGAACACTGAAGCTTTCTTT.

The CDR3 loop is CASSQEVTPDQPQHF. The DNA of the CDR3 is TGCGCCAGCAGCCAAGAAGTCACGCCTGATCAGCCCCAGCATTTT. This chain joins TRBV4-1 and TRBJ1-5; D ambiguous. There are 15 residues in the CDR3. The V gene's germline CDR1 is MGHRA and CDR2 YSYEKL. V lost 0 bases, J lost 5 bases, and 11 bases lay in between.

The rearrangement links TRBV5-4 to TRBJ2-3; D may correspond to TRBD1 or TRBD2 (6 bases each). This CDR3 has 15 amino acids. Germline values: CDR1 SGHNT, CDR2 YYREEE (reference sequence). The V gene lost 0 bases and the J gene lost 5 bases, with 13 bases spanning the gap. The CDR3 DNA reads as TGTGCCAGCAGCTTGGGGAAGGGGGGAGGAGATACGCAGTATTTT. Its protein is CASSLGKGGGDTQYF.

This chain joins TRBV19 and TRBJ1-2, with TRBD1 matching over 8 bases. Germline lookup yields CDR1 LNHDA and CDR2 SQIVND (reference sequence). V was clipped by 7 bases and J by 8 bases; unmatched bases: 9. This CDR3 has 13 amino acids. CDR3 amino acids: CASTSDRAGGYTF. CDR3 nucleotides: TGTGCCAGTACCTCGGACAGGGCTGGGGGCTACACCTTC.

Comments on this clone: A junction boundary mismatches the germline segment, possibly from a read error. The rearrangement joins TRBV6-1 to TRBJ2-5, with TRBD2 matching 12 bases. The germline gives CDR1 MNHNS, CDR2 SASEGT. The CDR3 spans 13 residues. The CDR3 here is CASSDGLAGSRNF. The DNA of the CDR3 is TGTGCCAGCAGTGACGGACTAGCGGGATCAAGAAACTTC.

This chain uses TRBV19 with TRBJ2-3, with D tentatively TRBD1 or TRBD2 (5 bases each). Germline assignment: CDR1 LNHDA and CDR2 SQIVND (reference sequence). This CDR3 is built from 15 residues. V was shortened by 10 bases and J by 2 bases, with 19 bases between the two germline ends. The CDR3 region is CATSGGRVVTDTQYF. The DNA for the CDR3 is TGTGCCACCAGCGGCGGCAGGGTGGTCACAGATACGCAGTATTTT.

In its sample, this clone was seen a few times. The CDR3 DNA follows: TGTGCCAGTAGTCAACCCCCGGGACAGGGATCCTATGGCTACACCTTC. Translation gives CASSQPPGQGSYGYTF. This rearrangement joins TRBV19 to TRBJ1-2; 9 positions agree with TRBD1. CDR3 length equals 16 residues. The junction had 11 bases not matched to a gene; V was cut back by 5 bases and J by 4 bases. Germline values: CDR1 LNHDA, CDR2 SQIVND (reference sequence).